One and the same sample provided the 23 T cell receptor beta chains below, sequenced in a study of response to subunit inactivated influenza vaccine. One entry per CDR3 protein results from TCRdb running MiXCR on the RT-PCR reads. The table lists fewer than 250,000 distinct CDR3 sequences, roughly an eighth of them singletons. Sequences were derived from CD8+ T cells sorted from PBMCs, sampled more than 4 days after vaccination. The receptors stem from a man in his fifties who received an inactivated influenza vaccine.

In its sample, this clonotype was seen a few times. The CDR3 coding sequence is TGTGCCAGCAGCTTGGGTACGGGACTCGAGCAGTACTTC. Translation: CASSLGTGLEQYF. This chain joins TRBV7-2 and TRBJ2-7; perhaps TRBD2 as D (6 bases). CDR1 SGHTA and CDR2 FQGNSA come from the germline V gene. V lost 3 bases and J 6 bases, leaving 12 bases between the germline ends. The CDR3 extends over 13 amino acids.

This clonotype was detected a few times. The chain couples TRBV3-1 to TRBJ2-1; 11 bases agree with TRBD1. The CDR3 has 18 residues. V gave up 6 bases and J gave up 0 bases; unmatched junction bases: 10. Germline CDR1 reads LGHDT; CDR2 reads YNNKEL (reference sequence). DNA for the CDR3: TGTGCCAGCAGTCGGACAGGGGGCTTAGGGAGCTCCTACAATGAGCAGTTCTTC. As protein: CASSRTGGLGSSYNEQFF.

The V call is TRBV6-5, the J call TRBJ2-7, with D uncertain. Trimming took off 0 bases at V and 4 bases at J, with 13 bases between the two ends. Per germline, CDR1 MNHEY and CDR2 SVGAGI. The CDR3 sequence is 15 residues long. CDR3 residues: CASSYSLDGLYEQYF. The CDR3 nucleotides read TGTGCCAGCAGTTACTCTCTGGACGGCTTGTACGAGCAGTACTTC.

The rearrangement joins TRBV11-2 to TRBJ2-1; the match to TRBD2 covers 10 bases. Germline V gene lookup returns CDR1 SGHAT and CDR2 FQNNGV. The CDR3 has 15 residues. V lost 1 base and J lost 9; bases outside the gene matches: 6. In nucleotides, the CDR3 is TGTGCCAGCAGCTTAGGGGCTAGCGGGAGCACTGAGCAGTTCTTC. Translation: CASSLGASGSTEQFF.

In this sample, this clonotype turned up once. The chain combines TRBV5-5 with TRBJ2-7; TRBD1 matches at 7 bases. The CDR3 contains 13 residues. With V trimmed by 3 bases and J by 6 bases, 6 bases remained unmatched. Germline loops: CDR1 SGHKS, CDR2 YYEKEE (reference sequence). This CDR3 is CASSSPYRGEQYF. CDR3 DNA: TGTGCCAGCAGCTCACCCTACAGGGGCGAGCAGTACTTC. The full variable domain, completed using reference TRBV5-5 and TRBJ2-7, is DAGVTQSPTHLIKTRGQQVTLRCSPISGHKSVSWYQQVLGQGPQFIFQYYEKEERGRGNFPDRFSARQFPNYSSELNVNALLLGDSALYLCASSSPYRGEQYFGPGTRLTVT.

This clonotype has more than one count but fewer than ten. The V call is TRBV27, the J call TRBJ1-2, with 7 bases matching TRBD1. The CDR3 is 14 residues long. In germline, CDR1 is MNHEY, CDR2 SMNVEV (reference sequence). V was pared by 2 bases and J by 5 bases, with 5 bases of the junction left unmatched. In nucleotides, the CDR3 is TGTGCCAGCAGTTTAGGTTGGACAGGTTATGGCTACACCTTC. Translating gives CASSLGWTGYGYTF.

This clonotype was seen repeatedly, ten times or more. In DNA form, the CDR3 reads TGTGCCAGCAGAGGACAGGGTACGGAGCAGTACTTC. The encoded protein is CASRGQGTEQYF. This chain joins TRBV12-3 or TRBV12-4 and TRBJ2-7; TRBD1 aligns across 8 bases. V lost 6 bases, J lost 7 bases, and 5 bases stayed unmatched. The CDR3 runs to 12 residues.

This chain joins TRBV15 and TRBJ2-3; D tentatively reads TRBD1 or TRBD2 (6 bases each). The CDR3 is 16 residues long. Trimming removed 4 bases from V and 3 bases from J, with 17 bases in between. CDR1 is LNHNV and CDR2 is YYDKDF in the germline V gene (reference sequence). CDR3 protein: CATSNGGGGFTDTQYF. For the CDR3, the DNA is TGTGCCACCAGCAATGGAGGGGGAGGATTTACAGATACGCAGTATTTT.

The V and J genes are TRBV6-5 and TRBJ2-6; unclear D gene. The CDR3 contains 17 residues. CDR1 is MNHEY, CDR2 SVGAGI, per germline. Trimming pared 3 bases from V and 0 bases from J, leaving 12 bases between. CDR3 in amino acids: CASSYLSRPSGANVLTF. The DNA of the CDR3 is TGTGCCAGCAGTTATCTCTCCCGTCCCTCTGGGGCCAACGTCCTGACTTTC.

There are many counts of this clonotype. The chain combines TRBV4-3 with TRBJ2-5; D remains unclear. Trimming pared 6 bases from V and 7 bases from J, leaving 18 bases between. The germline gives CDR1 LGHNA, CDR2 YSLEER. CDR3 size: 14 residues. The CDR3: CASSQSMGFGTQYF. The DNA of the CDR3 is TGCGCCAGCAGTCAATCAATGGGTTTCGGGACCCAGTACTTC.

The table lists this clonotype with a few counts. CDR3 DNA: TGCAGCGTTGCTGGGGCCGGGGGGGCCGGGGCCAACGTCCTGACTTTC. This codes for CSVAGAGGAGANVLTF. The gene calls are TRBV29-1 and TRBJ2-6, with 8 nucleotides matching TRBD2. CDR1 and CDR2 from the germline V gene are SQVTM and ANQGSEA. There are 16 residues in the CDR3. J was trimmed by 4 bases and V by 4 bases; bases with no gene match: 9.

This clonotype was detected only a few times. The chain employs TRBV10-3 and TRBJ2-3; D possibly corresponds to TRBD2 (5 bases). CDR1 and CDR2 from the germline V gene are ENHRY and SYGVKD. V was shortened by 4 bases and J by 1 base, with 21 bases between the two germline ends. The CDR3 sequence is 18 residues long. CDR3 protein: CAISGTFATIGGTDTQYF. The CDR3 DNA follows: TGTGCCATCAGTGGTACTTTCGCGACTATCGGAGGCACAGATACGCAGTATTTT.

This clonotype was picked up a small number of times. V is TRBV4-3 and J is TRBJ2-7; 7 bases are a match to TRBD1. The V gene's germline CDR1 is LGHNA and CDR2 YSLEER. The CDR3 totals 18 residues. The junction had 11 bases not matched to a gene; V was cut back by 0 bases and J by 0 bases. In DNA, the CDR3 is TGCGCCAGCAGCCAAGATCTTCGAAAGACAGGGAGCTCCTACGAGCAGTACTTC. This sequence encodes CASSQDLRKTGSSYEQYF.

The chain has TRBV11-2 and TRBJ2-3, with TRBD2 identical over 7 bases. Looked up from germline, CDR1 is SGHAT and CDR2 is FQNNGV. This CDR3 is 18 amino acids long. Unmatched junction bases numbered 14, after V lost 1 base and J lost 4 bases. This chain's CDR3 is CASSLGRGEHPPSDTQYF. CDR3 in DNA: TGTGCCAGCAGCTTAGGCCGGGGGGAACATCCACCTTCAGATACGCAGTATTTT.

This rearrangement joins TRBV18 to TRBJ2-1; 7 bases are a match to TRBD1. Germline V gene sequence: CDR1 KGHSH, CDR2 LQKENI. The CDR3 length is 13 residues. V shed 5 bases, J shed 7 bases, and the junction held 5 bases outside the gene matches. The CDR3 loop reads CASSEDRVNEQFF. In DNA, the CDR3 is TGTGCCAGCTCAGAAGACAGGGTGAATGAGCAGTTCTTC.

The chain couples TRBV7-6 to TRBJ2-7; possible D gene TRBD2, 5 bases. This CDR3 is 14 amino acids long. V lost 5 bases and J 2 bases, leaving 13 bases between the germline ends. The germline gives CDR1 SGHVS, CDR2 FNYEAQ. CDR3 DNA: TGTGCCAGCAGCCCCGGACGAGGGCCCTACGAGCAGTACTTC. Encoded protein: CASSPGRGPYEQYF.

This clonotype was seen a few times. The chain is built from TRBV4-2 and TRBJ1-5; D uncertain. The CDR3 loop spans 17 amino acids. The ends were cut back, 0 bases at V and 2 bases at J, with 14 bases in the middle. The germline V gene encodes CDR1 LGHNA and CDR2 YNFKEQ. CDR3 amino acids: CASSQETPVPGNQPQHF. Written as DNA, the CDR3 is TGTGCCAGCAGCCAAGAGACCCCGGTCCCAGGCAATCAGCCCCAGCATTTT.

The CDR3 loop reads CASSQVEHLGQGNEKLFF. Here the CDR3 DNA reads TGCGCCAGCAGCCAAGTTGAACATTTGGGACAGGGGAATGAAAAACTGTTTTTT. The chain uses TRBV4-1 and TRBJ1-4; 10 nucleotides line up with TRBD1. Germline V gene lookup returns CDR1 MGHRA and CDR2 YSYEKL. This CDR3 comprises 18 residues. V trimming: 1 base; J trimming: 5 bases; junction bases outside the gene matches: 10.

This clonotype has just a few counts. This sequence joins TRBV6-2 or TRBV6-3 and TRBJ2-7; D unresolved. There are 12 residues in the CDR3. V lost 2 bases and J lost 5, with 7 bases in between. Germline V gene sequence: CDR1 MNHEY, CDR2 SVGEGT. Here the CDR3 reads CASSYGVNEQYF. CDR3 bases: TGTGCCAGCAGTTACGGGGTAAACGAGCAGTACTTC.

The CDR3 spells CASSLGGTANGYTF. The DNA of the CDR3 is TGTGCCAGCAGTTTAGGAGGGACAGCTAATGGCTACACCTTC. The rearrangement links TRBV27 to TRBJ1-2, with 7 bases aligning to TRBD1. The CDR3 covers 14 residues. The V segment lost 2 bases and the J segment 6 bases; nucleotides outside the gene matches: 6. Germline V CDR1 and CDR2: MNHEY, SMNVEV (reference sequence).

The table lists this clonotype with a few counts. V and J are TRBV2 and TRBJ1-4; D call uncertain. The V gene's germline CDR1 is SNHLY and CDR2 FYNNEI. CDR3 length: 14 amino acids. The V end was cut by 1 base, the J end by 3 bases, with 6 bases between. This CDR3 is CASSEGAPNEKLFF. CDR3 coding DNA: TGTGCCAGCAGTGAAGGGGCTCCTAATGAAAAACTGTTTTTT.

This clonotype was observed a single time. Since a much larger clone is just one base distant, this may be a read error. This chain joins TRBV5-1 and TRBJ2-7, with 7 positions matching TRBD1. The CDR3 consists of 14 residues. CDR1 and CDR2 from the germline V gene are SGHRS and YFSETQ. This chain's CDR3 is CASSAGTAYYEHYF. The CDR3 coding sequence is TGCGCCAGCAGCGCCGGGACAGCGTACTACGAGCACTACTTC.

This clonotype was observed a handful of times. The chain joins TRBV7-9 to TRBJ2-7; a weak D match, TRBD2 (5 bases). V was shortened by 6 bases and J by 4 bases, with 16 bases between the two germline ends. CDR3 size: 14 residues. CDR1 is SEHNR and CDR2 is FQNEAQ in the germline V gene (reference sequence). This CDR3 reads CASRGGGKEYEQYF. The CDR3 DNA reads as TGTGCCAGCAGGGGCGGAGGAAAGGAATACGAGCAGTACTTC.